This T cell receptor (beta chain) was recorded in a study of breast tumors, draining lymph nodes, adjacent tissues. A single record per CDR3 protein comes from TCRdb applying MiXCR to the multiplex PCR reads. The repertoire holds approximately 37,000 distinct CDR3 sequences, with approximately 37% as singletons. This CDR3 is 16 amino acids long. V was pared by 5 bases and J by 1 base, with 8 bases of the junction left unmatched. CDR1 is MNHNS, CDR2 SASEGT, per germline. This clonotype was picked up many times. Its specificity is not known. Study-wide points: Most tumor T cells seemingly derive from lymph node, then expand in tumor.

The chain combines TRBV6-1 with TRBJ2-7, with 10 bases lining up with TRBD2. The sequence came from a female donor with breast cancer. Some clones in this sample may be carry-over from other donors' samples. Sequenced sample: breast tumor tissue. The CDR3 reads CASSSEAGGISYEQYF. CDR3 coding DNA: TGTGCCAGCAGTAGCGAAGCGGGAGGGATTTCCTACGAGCAGTACTTC.